This T cell receptor (beta chain) was identified during a study of post-analysis software for immune sequencing data. Study-wide findings and caveats: The study found TRBV5-6, TRBV5-1 and TRBV20-1 among roughly 5 TRBV segments more frequent in patients than controls.

Concerning this clonotype: Its antigen is unidentified.

TCR beta libraries were prepared from cDNA with unique molecular identifiers. MiXCR was run by TCRdb on the PCR reads, yielding one entry per CDR3 protein. The table has about 680,000 distinct CDR3 sequences, approximately 59% seen once; the top ten hold 10% to 12%. The V and J ends lost 1 base and 5 bases, in that order; junction bases with no gene match: 6. The length of the CDR3 is 14 residues. Per the germline V gene, CDR1 is DFQATT and CDR2 is SNEGSKA (reference sequence). The TCR was taken from a girl aged 2-10 years with multiple sclerosis. The sequenced material came from blood. The genes are TRBV20-1 and TRBJ2-5; TRBD1 matches at 8 bases. CDR3 residues: CSARVPGGLETQYF. CDR3 DNA: TGCAGTGCTAGAGTTCCAGGGGGCTTGGAGACCCAGTACTTC.